This T cell receptor (beta chain) was sequenced for a study of T cells and Merkel cell carcinoma outcomes. Germline CDR1 reads SGHAT; CDR2 reads FQNNGV. This CDR3 has 14 amino acids. V trimming: 5 bases; J trimming: 7 bases; junction bases outside the gene matches: 9. Regarding this clone: Its antigen is unknown.

Findings and limits, study-wide: Merkel cell carcinoma outcomes were reportedly predicted by repertoire and T-cell density.

Only in-frame clones appear in the TCRdb table, and some are missing; sequencing was by immunoSEQ multiplex PCR. The table records thousands of clones, about 75% of them present only once. The chain has TRBV11-2 and TRBJ2-7; 9 bases are shared with TRBD2. Sequences were obtained from tumor tissue from Merkel cell carcinoma. The receptor's source is a human donor with Merkel cell carcinoma. CDR3 region: CASSIGTSFLEQYF. The CDR3 DNA sequence: TGTGCCAGCAGCATCGGGACTAGCTTTTTGGAGCAGTACTTC.